This is a list of T cell receptor beta chains from one sample in a study of cytomegalovirus exposure and HLA in healthy donors. The data were produced by immunoSEQ multiplex PCR, yet TCRdb's version contains in-frame clones alone and is incomplete. The data hold under 200,000 clones, with 60% to 80% observed a single time. Sequenced material: PBMCs. The receptors come from a man in his fifties in good health and CMV-seropositive. Both conserved end residues are part of each CDR3. A D gene is named only where the DNA matches it firmly. Size values are once, few and many counts, or a class for expanded clones, and some rows have none.

V	J	size	D	CDR3	DNA
TRBV29-1	TRBJ1-1	.	.	CSVGQARGTEAFF	TGCAGCGTTGGTCAGGCTCGTGGCACTGAAGCTTTCTTT
TRBV9	TRBJ1-1	.	TRBD1	CASSPHRGNTEAFF	TGTGCCAGCAGCCCTCACAGGGGGAACACTGAAGCTTTCTTT
TRBV4-3	TRBJ1-2	.	.	CASSQDLGGFDGYTF	TGCGCCAGCAGCCAAGATCTCGGAGGGTTCGATGGCTACACCTTC
TRBV19	TRBJ1-6	.	.	CASSMSQGGQSPLHF	TGTGCCAGTAGTATGAGCCAGGGCGGACAATCACCCCTCCACTTT
TRBV6-5	TRBJ1-4	.	.	CASSYSGGRGEKLFF	TGTGCCAGCAGTTACTCGGGGGGGCGAGGCGAAAAACTGTTTTTT
TRBV30	TRBJ1-6	.	TRBD1	CAWSVGTGTVGSPLHF	TGTGCCTGGAGTGTTGGGACCGGGACAGTGGGTTCACCCCTCCACTTT
TRBV9	TRBJ2-3	.	TRBD2	CASSVDIAGGYTQYF	TGTGCCAGCAGCGTAGACATAGCGGGGGGATATACGCAGTATTTT
TRBV7-9	TRBJ1-4	.	TRBD1	CASSLGQARLIEKLFF	TGTGCCAGCAGCTTGGGACAGGCGAGGTTGATTGAAAAACTGTTTTTT
TRBV5-4	TRBJ2-6	.	.	CASSLEGSGANVLTF	TGTGCCAGCAGCTTGGAGGGGTCTGGGGCCAACGTCCTGACTTTC
TRBV28	TRBJ1-6	.	TRBD1	CASSLRLRGRNSPLHF	TGTGCCAGCAGTTTAAGGTTGAGGGGGCGAAATTCACCCCTCCACTTT
TRBV19	TRBJ1-2	.	.	CASSTPRVYGYTF	TGTGCCAGTAGTACCCCCAGGGTCTATGGCTACACCTTC
TRBV5-4	TRBJ2-5	.	.	CASSPGGALETQYF	TGTGCCAGCAGCCCTGGAGGGGCTTTGGAGACCCAGTACTTC
TRBV7-9	TRBJ1-1	.	.	CASSPTGGNTEAFF	TGTGCCAGCAGTCCTACAGGCGGGAACACTGAAGCTTTCTTT
TRBV5-1	TRBJ1-1	.	TRBD1	CASSWGTGNLLNTEAFF	TGCGCCAGCAGCTGGGGGACAGGGAATTTGCTTAACACTGAAGCTTTCTTT
TRBV28	TRBJ1-2	.	TRBD1	CASTPSSTGFYGYTF	TGTGCCAGCACCCCCTCCTCGACAGGGTTCTATGGCTACACCTTC
TRBV27	TRBJ1-6	.	.	CASSLSAVNSPLHF	TGTGCCAGCAGTTTATCGGCGGTTAATTCACCCCTCCACTTT
TRBV6-4	TRBJ1-5	.	TRBD1	CASSDVSRDRTLNQPQHF	TGTGCCAGCAGTGACGTTAGTCGGGACAGAACTCTCAATCAGCCCCAGCATTTT
TRBV4-1	TRBJ1-2	.	.	CASSQDYRDTGYTF	TGCGCCAGCAGCCAAGACTACAGAGATACTGGCTACACCTTC
TRBV7-6	TRBJ2-1	once	TRBD1	CASSTGTGGVLSYNEQFF	TGTGCCAGCAGCACAGGGACAGGGGGAGTTCTGTCCTACAATGAGCAGTTCTTC
TRBV11-2	TRBJ2-7	once	.	CASSTEVGYYEQYF	TGTGCCAGCAGCACGGAGGTGGGTTACTACGAGCAGTACTTC
TRBV19	TRBJ1-2	.	.	CASSTWTEFYGYTF	TGTGCCAGTAGTACTTGGACAGAATTTTATGGCTACACCTTC
TRBV13	TRBJ2-1	.	TRBD1	CASRTGTGFNEQFF	TGTGCCAGCAGAACCGGGACAGGGTTCAATGAGCAGTTCTTC
TRBV5-5	TRBJ1-5	.	TRBD1	CASSPTDRGNHQPQHF	TGTGCCAGCAGCCCCACGGACAGGGGAAATCATCAGCCCCAGCATTTT
TRBV4-1	TRBJ2-1	.	.	CASSQVGGLGDEQFF	TGCGCCAGCAGCCAAGTTGGGGGCCTGGGAGATGAGCAGTTCTTC
TRBV5-5	TRBJ1-2	once	TRBD1	CASSLVRTGGGGYTF	TGTGCCAGCAGCTTGGTAAGGACAGGCGGAGGAGGCTACACCTTC
TRBV5-1	TRBJ2-3	.	.	CASSLRGLLTDTQYF	TGCGCCAGCAGCTTGCGCGGACTTCTCACAGATACGCAGTATTTT
TRBV28	TRBJ2-1	.	.	CASSSAGSLGNEQFF	TGTGCCAGCAGCTCCGCGGGGTCCTTAGGGAATGAGCAGTTCTTC
TRBV28	TRBJ1-1	once	.	CASSLGAMNTEAFF	TGTGCCAGCAGTTTAGGGGCCATGAACACTGAAGCTTTCTTT
TRBV30	TRBJ1-1	.	.	CAWDNMNTEAFF	TGTGCCTGGGACAACATGAACACTGAAGCTTTCTTT
TRBV7-8	TRBJ2-6	.	.	CASSKTGSSGANVLTF	TGTGCCAGCAGCAAGACAGGTAGCTCTGGGGCCAACGTCCTGACTTTC
TRBV4-2	TRBJ1-2	.	.	CASSQDGGRVTGRGSNYGYTF	TGTGCCAGCAGCCAAGATGGGGGGAGGGTCACGGGCAGGGGATCTAACTATGGCTACACCTTC
TRBV9	TRBJ2-2	.	TRBD1	CASSAGQAVLANTGELFF	TGTGCCAGCAGCGCCGGACAGGCCGTACTTGCGAACACCGGGGAGCTGTTTTTT
TRBV14	TRBJ2-1	.	TRBD1	CASSPLGRGRDNEQFF	TGTGCCAGCAGCCCCCTCGGCAGGGGGCGAGACAATGAGCAGTTCTTC
TRBV29-1	TRBJ2-7	.	.	CSVEVVQEVSYEQYF	TGCAGCGTTGAAGTAGTACAGGAAGTTTCCTACGAGCAGTACTTC
TRBV5-1	TRBJ2-3	.	TRBD2	CASSELRTSGGPDTQYF	TGCGCCAGCAGCGAGCTACGGACTAGCGGGGGGCCAGATACGCAGTATTTT
TRBV10-3	TRBJ1-6	.	TRBD1	CAIRSSDRATTSPLHF	TGTGCCATCAGGTCAAGCGACAGGGCAACTACTTCACCCCTCCACTTT
TRBV7-2	TRBJ2-7	.	.	CASSLADTGYEQYF	TGTGCCAGCAGCTTAGCGGATACAGGGTACGAGCAGTACTTC
TRBV7-3	TRBJ2-7	.	TRBD1	CASSIKTGTEQYF	TGTGCCAGCAGCATAAAGACAGGGACCGAGCAGTACTTC
TRBV18	TRBJ2-1	.	TRBD1	CASSGTGVYNEQFF	TGTGCCAGCTCCGGGACAGGGGTCTACAATGAGCAGTTCTTC
TRBV4-1	TRBJ2-5	.	.	CASSQRDSSGETQYF	TGCGCCAGCAGCCAGCGGGACAGCTCGGGAGAGACCCAGTACTTC
TRBV19	TRBJ2-4	.	.	CASSIPGHLAKNIQYF	TGTGCCAGTAGTATACCGGGACATCTAGCCAAAAACATTCAGTACTTC
TRBV18	TRBJ2-3	.	.	CASSSSGDTQYF	TGTGCCAGCTCATCATCAGGGGATACGCAGTATTTT